These 18 T cell receptor beta chains share one sample of origin, sequenced in a study of blood T cell repertoires in COVID-19. Assay: immunoSEQ multiplex PCR; the TCRdb copy retains only in-frame clones and omits some. The repertoire holds around 120,000 clones, approximately 82% seen once, with 9.5% to 10% in the top ten. Sequencing input: peripheral blood. Receptor source: a man aged 40-50 years with active or convalescent COVID-19.

J is TRBJ2-7 and V is TRBV2; tentatively, D is TRBD2 (6 bases). The germline V and J ends were trimmed by 1 base and 3 bases, with 10 bases remaining between them. The CDR3 runs 14 residues. The germline V gene encodes CDR1 SNHLY and CDR2 FYNNEI. CDR3 residues: CASSEDSGRYEQYF. CDR3 DNA sequence: TGTGCCAGCAGTGAAGATAGCGGCCGCTACGAGCAGTACTTC.

The CDR3 DNA is TGTGCCAGCAGCTTGGGTCTAGCGGGGGGGCGCGGCACAGATACGCAGTATTTT. Its translation is CASSLGLAGGRGTDTQYF. This chain uses TRBV5-5 with TRBJ2-3; TRBD2 aligns across 12 bases. Germline V lookup: CDR1 SGHKS, CDR2 YYEKEE (reference sequence). The CDR3 spans 18 residues. Trimming cost V 0 bases and J 1 base; bases outside gene matches: 6.

This chain links TRBV6-5 with TRBJ1-1, with D perhaps matching TRBD1 (6 bases). CDR1 and CDR2 from the germline V gene are MNHEY and SVGAGI. V was trimmed by 6 bases and J by 0 bases, leaving 11 bases between them. This CDR3 has 14 amino acids. CDR3 residues: CASSGTGLNTEAFF. The DNA for the CDR3 is TGTGCCAGCAGCGGAACAGGGTTGAACACTGAAGCTTTCTTT.

V and J are TRBV12-5 and TRBJ2-7; 9 bases are shared with TRBD1. From germline, CDR1 is LGHNT and CDR2 FRNRAP. The J segment lost 4 bases and the V segment lost 6 bases, leaving 10 bases of the junction unmatched. This CDR3 is 15 amino acids long. DNA of the CDR3: TGTGCTAGTGGGATGAGCGGGACAGGGCGATACGAGCAGTACTTC. Translating gives CASGMSGTGRYEQYF.

This sequence joins TRBV7-3 and TRBJ2-3, with 9 bases that match TRBD2. There are 15 residues in the CDR3. The germline gives CDR1 SGHTA, CDR2 FQGTGA. V lost 2 bases and J lost 3; bases outside the gene matches: 3. CDR3 loop: CASSLDSGGTDTQYF. CDR3 bases: TGTGCCAGCAGCTTAGATAGCGGGGGAACAGATACGCAGTATTTT.

V is TRBV19 and J is TRBJ2-3, with D possibly matching TRBD1 (6 bases). The CDR3 extends over 16 amino acids. Germline V gene data show CDR1 as LNHDA and CDR2 as SQIVND (reference sequence). V was pared by 4 bases and J by 2 bases, with 16 bases between. The CDR3 DNA reads as TGTGCCAGTAGTAGGTTAAGCAGGGGCTTCACAGATACGCAGTATTTT. It codes for CASSRLSRGFTDTQYF.

In its sample, this clone was seen a few times. J is TRBJ1-1 and V is TRBV5-1; D perhaps matches TRBD1 (5 bases). The CDR3 extends over 14 amino acids. V lost 0 bases and J 3 bases, leaving 9 bases between the germline ends. Germline CDR1 reads SGHRS; CDR2 reads YFSETQ. The CDR3 coding sequence is TGCGCCAGCAGCTTGGGGGGCGGGGACACTGAAGCTTTCTTT. It yields the protein CASSLGGGDTEAFF.

The chain joins TRBV5-1 to TRBJ2-6; no definite D call. Germline V gives CDR1 SGHRS, CDR2 YFSETQ. V was clipped by 0 bases and J by 0 bases, with 10 bases between them. The CDR3 runs 17 residues. The CDR3 DNA sequence: TGCGCCAGCAGCTTGGGACACTCAGTCTCTGGGGCCAACGTCCTGACTTTC. It specifies CASSLGHSVSGANVLTF.

This clone came up once. The chain has TRBV27 and TRBJ1-1, with TRBD1 matching over 8 bases. This CDR3 contains 16 residues. CDR1 and CDR2 from the germline V gene are MNHEY and SMNVEV (reference sequence). The ends lost 5 bases at V and 0 bases at J; junction bases unmatched: 8. The CDR3 region has the DNA TGTGCCAGCAGTGCCAACAGGGGGGGGGTGAACACTGAAGCTTTCTTT. Translated, it gives CASSANRGGVNTEAFF.

This rearrangement joins TRBV4-2 to TRBJ2-6; 11 bases fit TRBD2. V was clipped by 5 bases and J by 1 base; unmatched bases: 4. The CDR3 runs 17 residues. The germline V gene encodes CDR1 LGHNA and CDR2 YNFKEQ. CDR3 residues: CASSYSGGESGANVLTF. In DNA form, the CDR3 reads TGTGCCAGCAGCTATAGCGGGGGGGAGTCTGGGGCCAACGTCCTGACTTTC.

This chain uses TRBV10-1 with TRBJ1-2; possible D gene TRBD1, 6 bases. Germline V gene data show CDR1 as WNHNN and CDR2 as SYGVQD (reference sequence). This CDR3 has 13 amino acids. V gave up 3 bases and J gave up 4 bases, with 9 bases separating them. The CDR3 DNA is TGCGCCAGCAGTGACAGGGGTAGCTATGGCTACACCTTC. This codes for CASSDRGSYGYTF.

The rearrangement uses TRBV5-8 and TRBJ2-5; 9 nucleotides line up with TRBD1. The germline CDR1 and CDR2 sequences are SGHTS and YDEGEE. The V and J ends lost 7 bases and 5 bases, in that order; junction bases with no gene match: 9. The CDR3 runs to 14 residues. CDR3 loop: CASGKQGAGETQYF. The CDR3 DNA reads TGTGCCAGCGGAAAACAGGGGGCGGGGGAGACCCAGTACTTC. The whole variable domain, remainder taken from reference TRBV5-8 and TRBJ2-5, is EAGVTQSPTHLIKTRGQQATLRCSPISGHTSVYWYQQALGLGLQFLLWYDEGEERNRGNFPPRFSGRQFPNYSSELNVNALELEDSALYLCASGKQGAGETQYFGPGTRLLVL.

The chain has TRBV27 and TRBJ1-5; TRBD1 aligns across 10 bases. Germline CDR1 MNHEY, CDR2 SMNVEV (reference sequence). This CDR3 comprises 19 residues. The ends lost 4 bases at V and 0 bases at J; junction bases unmatched: 12. As DNA, the CDR3 is TGTGCCAGCAGTTCCCGAGTCACGGGACAGGGGTTTAGCAATCAGCCCCAGCATTTT. It codes for CASSSRVTGQGFSNQPQHF.

The V gene is TRBV7-9, the J gene TRBJ1-4; D is unresolved. Per the germline V gene, CDR1 is SEHNR and CDR2 is FQNEAQ (reference sequence). The length of the CDR3 is 12 residues. Trimming took 4 bases from V and 11 from J, leaving 11 bases between them. The CDR3 DNA sequence: TGTGCCAGCAGCTCTTCCTTGCGGAAACTGTTTTTT. This translates into CASSSSLRKLFF.

The chain employs TRBV7-7 and TRBJ1-3, with TRBD1 identical over 10 bases. This CDR3 is 15 amino acids long. The germline gives CDR1 SSHAT, CDR2 FNYEAQ (reference sequence). The junction had 3 bases not matched to a gene; V was cut back by 5 bases and J by 2 bases. The CDR3: CASSGGTGAGNTIYF. Written as DNA, the CDR3 is TGTGCCAGCAGCGGGGGGACAGGGGCTGGAAACACCATATATTTT.

The gene calls are TRBV9 and TRBJ2-2, with 9 bases matching TRBD1. V gave up 5 bases and J gave up 5 bases; unmatched junction bases: 7. From germline, CDR1 is SGDLS and CDR2 YYNGEE. The length of the CDR3 is 15 residues. The CDR3 DNA is TGTGCCAGCAGTCCCGGGACAGGGAGGACCGGGGAGCTGTTTTTT. This codes for CASSPGTGRTGELFF.

V is TRBV11-3 and J is TRBJ2-3; D perhaps matches TRBD1 (6 bases). The V end was cut by 2 bases, the J end by 0 bases, with 9 bases between. The length of the CDR3 is 15 residues. Germline-derived CDR1 and CDR2 are SGHNT and YENEEA. CDR3: CASSLQGLSTDTQYF. The CDR3 region has the DNA TGTGCCAGCAGCTTACAGGGGCTGAGCACAGATACGCAGTATTTT.

The chain joins TRBV11-2 to TRBJ2-7, with D tentatively TRBD1 (5 bases). The CDR3 sequence is 14 residues long. Trimming took 5 bases from V and 6 from J, leaving 17 bases between them. Germline V gene sequence: CDR1 SGHAT, CDR2 FQNNGV. CDR3 in DNA: TGTGCCAGCAGCAGGACGGACACACTTTTCGAGCAGTACTTC. Translating gives CASSRTDTLFEQYF.